The clone carrying this TCR beta chain was seen only a few times. Its specificity is not known. In germline, CDR1 is LNHDA, CDR2 SQIVND (reference sequence). V was trimmed by 5 bases and J by 7 bases, leaving 12 bases between them. The CDR3 has 14 amino acids. The sample is drawn from a study of long-term antiretroviral therapy in people with HIV. General study results and limits: Missing from the dataset were any data on ART adherence, viral resistance or therapy changes.

The United States was where all participants with HIV were treated. Researchers ran immunoSEQ v3.0 at survey level. Profiled with immunoSEQ multiplex PCR; TCRdb holds only in-frame clones, not every one. The table records roughly 28,000 clones, approximately 85% of them present only once. This material consisted of unsorted PBMCs, taken 2.9 years after starting antiretroviral therapy. The TCR sequence derives from a man in his fifties or sixties with HIV. The chain carries TRBV19 and TRBJ1-6; D possibly corresponds to TRBD1 (5 bases). CDR3 nucleotides: TGTGCCAGTAGTGGGAACAGGCTGAATTCACCCCTCCACTTT. It translates to CASSGNRLNSPLHF. Together with reference TRBV19 and TRBJ1-6, the CDR3 gives the full variable domain: DGGITQSPKYLFRKEGQNVTLSCEQNLNHDAMYWYRQDPGQGLRLIYYSQIVNDFQKGDIAEGYSVSREKKESFPLTVTSAQKNPTAFYLCASSGNRLNSPLHFGNGTRLTVT.